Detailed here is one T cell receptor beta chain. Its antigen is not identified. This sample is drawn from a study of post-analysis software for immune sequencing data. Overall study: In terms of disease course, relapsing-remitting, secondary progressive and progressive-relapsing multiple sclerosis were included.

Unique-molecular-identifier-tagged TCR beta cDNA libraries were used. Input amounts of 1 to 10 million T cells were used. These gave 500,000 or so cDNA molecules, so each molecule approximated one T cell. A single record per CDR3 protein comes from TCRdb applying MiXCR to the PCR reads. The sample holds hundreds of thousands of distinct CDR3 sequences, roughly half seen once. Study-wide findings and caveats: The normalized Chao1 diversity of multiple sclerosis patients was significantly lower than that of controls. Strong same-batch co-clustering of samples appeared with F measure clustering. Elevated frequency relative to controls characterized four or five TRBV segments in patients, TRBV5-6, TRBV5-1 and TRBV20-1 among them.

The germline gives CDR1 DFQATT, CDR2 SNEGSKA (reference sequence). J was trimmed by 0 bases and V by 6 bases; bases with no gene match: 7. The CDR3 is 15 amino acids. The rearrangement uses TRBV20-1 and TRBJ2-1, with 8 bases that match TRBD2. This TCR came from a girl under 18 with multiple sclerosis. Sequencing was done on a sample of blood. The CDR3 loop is CSAVAGLSSYNEQFF. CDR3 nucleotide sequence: TGCAGTGCAGTAGCGGGACTATCCTCCTACAATGAGCAGTTCTTC.